Sequencing of this TCR beta chain was carried out in a study of T-cell memory formation after mild COVID-19. The overall study: Largely donor-specific sequence clusters came from a couple of donors.

This clonotype was recorded a few times. The antigen remains undetermined. The study's findings and limits: The CD4+ clones that contracted clustered mainly within CM and EM, and the CD8+ clones concentrated in EMRA. In second-wave clones peaking day 37, SARS-CoV-2 specificity remained unconfirmed.

TCRdb re-derived calls from the 5' RACE reads in MiXCR, one entry per CDR3 protein. In the table there are roughly 200,000 distinct CDR3 sequences, roughly 17% of which are singletons. This clonotype originated in an adult woman who had mild COVID-19 (a few samples of this study predate the infection). Cell type and time point are not known. Sequenced sample: PBMCs or a T cell subset sorted from them (not recorded which).

The CDR3, as DNA: TGCAGTGCTAGAGAATCAGGACAGGGGACCGGGGAGCTGTTTTTT. As protein: CSARESGQGTGELFF. V gene TRBV20-1 combines with J gene TRBJ2-2, with 9 nucleotides matching TRBD1. The CDR3 length is 15 residues. The junction had 4 bases not matched to a gene; V was cut back by 0 bases and J by 5 bases. CDR1 and CDR2 from the germline V gene are DFQATT and SNEGSKA (reference sequence).